The T cell receptor (beta chain) described here comes from a study of response to subunit inactivated influenza vaccine. Comment on this clonotype: What it binds is unknown.

Study-level findings and limits: Every seasonal influenza vaccination brings in few new T cells, the authors suggested.

From the RT-PCR reads, TCRdb called clonotypes with MiXCR, one entry per CDR3 protein. Here the sample spans approximately 570,000 distinct CDR3 sequences, 6% to 9% being singletons. Germline CDR1 reads SGHNT; CDR2 reads YYREEE (reference sequence). The CDR3 has 15 residues. V lost 0 bases to trimming and J lost 5 bases, with 13 bases between them. The origin of this receptor is a man aged 45 to 75 who received an inactivated influenza vaccine. The sequencing used PBMCs from blood, collected approximately 25 months after vaccination. The chain carries TRBV5-4 and TRBJ2-3; the D is unclear. The CDR3 nucleotides are TGTGCCAGCAGCTTGGCCGCAAGGGTTGGAGATACGCAGTATTTT. This translates into CASSLAARVGDTQYF.